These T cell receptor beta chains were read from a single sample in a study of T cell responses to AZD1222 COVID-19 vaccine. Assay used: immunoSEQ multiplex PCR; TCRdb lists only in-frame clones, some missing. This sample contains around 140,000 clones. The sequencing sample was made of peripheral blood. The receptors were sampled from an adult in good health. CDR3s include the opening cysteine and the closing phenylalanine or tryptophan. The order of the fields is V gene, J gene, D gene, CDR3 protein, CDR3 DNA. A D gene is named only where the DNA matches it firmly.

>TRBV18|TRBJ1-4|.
CASSPDKANEKLFF
TGTGCCAGCTCACCGGACAAAGCTAATGAAAAACTGTTTTTT
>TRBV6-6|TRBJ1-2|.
CASTKKGELRGYTF
TGTGCCAGCACCAAAAAAGGGGAATTACGTGGCTACACCTTC
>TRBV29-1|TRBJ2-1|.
CSAKGGDEQFF
TGCAGCGCCAAAGGAGGGGATGAGCAGTTCTTC
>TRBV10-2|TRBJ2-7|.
CASSDIQESNEQYF
TGCGCCAGCAGTGACATACAAGAGTCTAACGAGCAGTACTTC
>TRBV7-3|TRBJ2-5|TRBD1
CASSTAPGQGETQYF
TGTGCCAGCAGTACCGCACCGGGACAGGGAGAGACCCAGTACTTC
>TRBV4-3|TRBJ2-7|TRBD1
CASSPPLFRTGSSYEQYF
TGCGCCAGCAGCCCCCCCCTGTTCCGGACAGGGAGCTCCTACGAGCAGTACTTC
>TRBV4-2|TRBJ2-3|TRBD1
CASSQDQGQDTQYF
TGTGCCAGCAGCCAAGATCAGGGACAGGATACGCAGTATTTT
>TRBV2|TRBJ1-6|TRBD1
CASSEGGDRVGSPLHF
TGTGCCAGCAGTGAAGGAGGAGACAGGGTGGGATCACCCCTCCACTTT
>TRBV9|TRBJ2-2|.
CASSARRAQGLNTGELFF
TGTGCCAGCAGCGCAAGACGTGCACAGGGATTAAACACCGGGGAGCTGTTTTTT
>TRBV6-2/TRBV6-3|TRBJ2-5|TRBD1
CASSYGGTGGGKETQYF
TGTGCCAGCAGTTACGGCGGGACAGGGGGGGGGAAAGAGACCCAGTACTTC
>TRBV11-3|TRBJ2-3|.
CASSFVGSDTQYF
TGTGCCAGCAGCTTCGTGGGGTCAGATACGCAGTATTTT
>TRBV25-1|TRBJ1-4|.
CATRPYYRVVCNEKLFF
TGTGCCACCCGCCCCTACTACAGGGTTGTATGCAATGAAAAACTGTTTTTT
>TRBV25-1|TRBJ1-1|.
CASSEYGQLNTEAFF
TGTGCCAGCAGTGAATATGGACAGCTGAACACTGAAGCTTTCTTT
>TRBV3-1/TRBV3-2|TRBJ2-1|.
CASSQGGVANEQFF
TGTGCCAGCAGCCAGGGGGGAGTAGCTAATGAGCAGTTCTTC
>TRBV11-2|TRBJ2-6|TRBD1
CASSLATGQPISGANVLTF
TGTGCCAGCAGCTTAGCTACGGGACAGCCCATCTCTGGGGCCAACGTCCTGACTTTC
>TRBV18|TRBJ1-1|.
CASRPSVNTEAFF
TGTGCCAGCCGCCCCAGTGTAAACACTGAAGCTTTCTTT
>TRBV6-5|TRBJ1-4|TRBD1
CASSPGTVHEKLFF
TGTGCCAGCAGTCCCGGGACAGTCCATGAAAAACTGTTTTTT
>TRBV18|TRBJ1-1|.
CASFRDTEAFF
TGTGCCAGCTTCAGGGACACTGAAGCTTTCTTT
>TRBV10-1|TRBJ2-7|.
CASSDYELAYEQYF
TGCGCCAGCAGTGATTACGAACTGGCATACGAGCAGTACTTC
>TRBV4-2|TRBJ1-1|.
CASSQVDRPIEAFF
TGTGCCAGCAGCCAAGTCGACAGACCGATTGAAGCTTTCTTT
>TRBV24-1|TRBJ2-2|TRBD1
CATSDADRGLAGELFF
TGTGCCACCAGTGATGCGGACAGGGGTCTTGCCGGGGAGCTGTTTTTT
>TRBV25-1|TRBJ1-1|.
CATTDGVNTEAFF
TGTGCCACCACGGACGGGGTGAACACTGAAGCTTTCTTT
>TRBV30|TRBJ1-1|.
CAWSTATFVAFF
TGTGCCTGGAGTACAGCGACGTTCGTGGCTTTCTTT
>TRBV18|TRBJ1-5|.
CASSPQGSNQPQHF
TGTGCCAGCTCACCACAGGGAAGCAATCAGCCCCAGCATTTT
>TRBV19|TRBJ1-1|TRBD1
CASIRDRGRGTEAFF
TGTGCCAGTATCCGGGACAGGGGTCGTGGCACTGAAGCTTTCTTT
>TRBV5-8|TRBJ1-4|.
CASSLDIDEKLFF
TGTGCCAGCAGCTTGGACATAGACGAAAAACTGTTTTTT
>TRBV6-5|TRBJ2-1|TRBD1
CASSRDRGRNNEQFF
TGTGCCAGCAGCCGGGACAGGGGGCGAAACAATGAGCAGTTCTTC
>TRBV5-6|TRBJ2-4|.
CASSLGATKNIQYF
TGTGCCAGCAGCTTGGGAGCGACCAAAAACATTCAGTACTTC
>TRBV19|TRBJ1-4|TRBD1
CASTWDSRYEKLFF
TGTGCCAGTACCTGGGACAGTAGGTATGAAAAACTGTTTTTT
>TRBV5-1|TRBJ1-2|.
CASSLNLGARDFYGYTF
TGCGCCAGCAGCTTGAATCTTGGGGCCAGGGATTTCTATGGCTACACCTTC
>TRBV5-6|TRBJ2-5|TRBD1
CASSTTGVQETQYF
TGTGCCAGCAGCACAACAGGGGTTCAAGAGACCCAGTACTTC
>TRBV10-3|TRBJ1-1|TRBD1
CAIRRDRSTEAFF
TGTGCCATCAGGCGGGACAGGAGCACTGAAGCTTTCTTT
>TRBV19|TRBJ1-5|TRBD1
CASSPITGGVQPQHF
TGTGCCAGTTCGCCAATCACAGGGGGCGTACAGCCCCAGCATTTT
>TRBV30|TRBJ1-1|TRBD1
CAWSATGGNTEAFF
TGTGCCTGGAGTGCCACAGGGGGGAACACTGAAGCTTTCTTT
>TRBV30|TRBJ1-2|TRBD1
CAWNLLTGNGYTF
TGTGCCTGGAACCTCTTGACAGGGAATGGCTACACCTTC